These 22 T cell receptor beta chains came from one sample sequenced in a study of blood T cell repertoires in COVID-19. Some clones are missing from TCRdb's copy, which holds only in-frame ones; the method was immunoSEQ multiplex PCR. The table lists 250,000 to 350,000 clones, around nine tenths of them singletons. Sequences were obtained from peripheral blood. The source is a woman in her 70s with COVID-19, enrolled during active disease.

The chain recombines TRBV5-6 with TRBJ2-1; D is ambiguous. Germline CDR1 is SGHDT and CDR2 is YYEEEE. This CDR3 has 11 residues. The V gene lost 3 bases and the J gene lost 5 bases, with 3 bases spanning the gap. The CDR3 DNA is TGTGCCAGCAGCTCTGACAATGAGCAGTTCTTC. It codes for CASSSDNEQFF.

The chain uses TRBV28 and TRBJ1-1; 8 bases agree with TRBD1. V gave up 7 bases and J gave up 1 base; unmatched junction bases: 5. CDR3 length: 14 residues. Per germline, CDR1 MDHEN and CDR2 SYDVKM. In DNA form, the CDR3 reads TGTGCCAGCACCCTGACAGGGGAGAACACTGAAGCTTTCTTT. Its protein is CASTLTGENTEAFF.

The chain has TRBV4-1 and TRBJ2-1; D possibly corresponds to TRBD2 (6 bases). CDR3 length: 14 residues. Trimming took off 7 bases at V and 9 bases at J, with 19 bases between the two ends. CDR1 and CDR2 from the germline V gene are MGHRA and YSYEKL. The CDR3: CASMRGAHLGEQFF. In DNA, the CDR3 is TGCGCCAGCATGCGGGGAGCGCACTTGGGTGAGCAGTTCTTC.

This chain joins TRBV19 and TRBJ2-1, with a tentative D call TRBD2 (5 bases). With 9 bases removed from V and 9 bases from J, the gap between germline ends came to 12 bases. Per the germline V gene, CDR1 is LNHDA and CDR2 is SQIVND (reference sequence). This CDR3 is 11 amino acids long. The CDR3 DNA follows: TGTGCCAGGGCCTCGGGAACTGAGCAGTTCTTC. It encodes CARASGTEQFF.

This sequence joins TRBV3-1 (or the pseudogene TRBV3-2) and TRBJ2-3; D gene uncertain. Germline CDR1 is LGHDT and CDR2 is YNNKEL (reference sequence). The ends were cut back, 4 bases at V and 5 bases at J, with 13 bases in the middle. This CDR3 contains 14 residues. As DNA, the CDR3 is TGTGCCAGCAGCCCCTCTGGCCAGGAAGATACGCAGTATTTT. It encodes CASSPSGQEDTQYF.

This CDR3 reads CASSFSTGTFYEQYF. As DNA, the CDR3 is TGTGCCAGCAGCTTCTCGACAGGGACGTTCTACGAGCAGTACTTC. The chain links TRBV7-6 to TRBJ2-7, with 7 bases lining up with TRBD1. V trimming: 3 bases; J trimming: 3 bases; junction bases outside the gene matches: 8. Germline V CDR1 and CDR2: SGHVS, FNYEAQ. The length of the CDR3 is 15 residues.

The CDR3 DNA reads as TGTGCCAGCCTTCAGGGAACCTACGAGCAGTACTTC. This codes for CASLQGTYEQYF. V is TRBV6-5 and J is TRBJ2-7; a weak D match, TRBD1 (5 bases). The CDR3 is made up of 12 amino acids. V lost 8 bases and J lost 2, with 10 bases in between. CDR1 and CDR2 (germline): MNHEY, SVGAGI.

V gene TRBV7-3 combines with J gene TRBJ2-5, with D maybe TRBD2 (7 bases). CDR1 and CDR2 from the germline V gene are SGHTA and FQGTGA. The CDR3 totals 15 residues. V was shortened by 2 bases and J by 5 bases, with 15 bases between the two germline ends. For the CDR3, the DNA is TGTGCCAGCAGCTTAGTAGGGGGGGCCTTCGAGACCCAGTACTTC. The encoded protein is CASSLVGGAFETQYF.

CDR3 nucleotide sequence: TGTGCCCACCAACCAGGGCCTGACTATGGCTACACCTTC. As protein: CAHQPGPDYGYTF. This chain links TRBV6-5 with TRBJ1-2; TRBD1 is a possible D gene (5 bases). This CDR3 comprises 13 residues. The germline V gene encodes CDR1 MNHEY and CDR2 SVGAGI. The V and J ends lost 11 bases and 3 bases respectively, with 16 bases between them.

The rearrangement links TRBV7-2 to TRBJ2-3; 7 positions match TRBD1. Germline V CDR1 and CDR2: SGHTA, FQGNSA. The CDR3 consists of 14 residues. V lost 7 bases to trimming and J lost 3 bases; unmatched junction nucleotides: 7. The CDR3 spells CASTLTGMTDTQYF. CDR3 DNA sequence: TGTGCCAGCACCCTGACAGGGATGACAGATACGCAGTATTTT. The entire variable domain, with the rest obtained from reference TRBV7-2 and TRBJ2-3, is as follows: GAGVSQSPSNKVTEKGKDVELRCDPISGHTALYWYRQSLGQGLEFLIYFQGNSAPDKSGLPSDRFSAERTGGSVSTLTIQRTQQEDSAVYLCASTLTGMTDTQYFGPGTRLTVL.

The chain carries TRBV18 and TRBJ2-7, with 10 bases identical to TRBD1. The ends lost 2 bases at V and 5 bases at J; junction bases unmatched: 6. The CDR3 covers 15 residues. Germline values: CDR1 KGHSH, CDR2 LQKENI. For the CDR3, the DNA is TGTGCCAGCTCACCATCCGGGACAGGGGAGCACGAGCAGTACTTC. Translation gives CASSPSGTGEHEQYF. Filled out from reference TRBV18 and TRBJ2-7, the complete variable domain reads NAGVMQNPRHLVRRRGQEARLRCSPMKGHSHVYWYRQLPEEGLKFMVYLQKENIIDESGMPKERFSAEFPKEGPSILRIQQVVRGDSAAYFCASSPSGTGEHEQYFGPGTRLTVT.

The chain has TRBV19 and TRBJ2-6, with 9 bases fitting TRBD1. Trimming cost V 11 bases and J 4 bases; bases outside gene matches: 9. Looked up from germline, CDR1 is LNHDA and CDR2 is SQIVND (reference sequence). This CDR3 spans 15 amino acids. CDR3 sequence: CASHGTGTGANVLTF. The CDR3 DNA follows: TGTGCCTCACACGGGACAGGGACAGGGGCCAACGTCCTGACTTTC.

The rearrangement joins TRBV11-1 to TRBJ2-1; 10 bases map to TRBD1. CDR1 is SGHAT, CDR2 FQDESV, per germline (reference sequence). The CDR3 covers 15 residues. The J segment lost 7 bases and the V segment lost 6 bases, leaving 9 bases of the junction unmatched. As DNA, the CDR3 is TGTGCCAGCAGTTCGGACAGGGGGGGGAGGAATGAGCAGTTCTTC. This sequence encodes CASSSDRGGRNEQFF.

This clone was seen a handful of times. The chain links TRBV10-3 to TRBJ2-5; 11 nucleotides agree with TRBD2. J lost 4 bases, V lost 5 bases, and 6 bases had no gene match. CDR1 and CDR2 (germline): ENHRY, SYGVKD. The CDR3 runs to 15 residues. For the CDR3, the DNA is TGTGCCATCAGTATGACTAGCGGGGCATCAGAGACCCAGTACTTC. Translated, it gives CAISMTSGASETQYF.

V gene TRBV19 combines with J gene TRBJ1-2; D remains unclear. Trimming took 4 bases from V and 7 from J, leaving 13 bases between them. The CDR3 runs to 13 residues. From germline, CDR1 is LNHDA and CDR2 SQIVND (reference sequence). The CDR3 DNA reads TGTGCCAGTAGTACCACCGGTCTGGTTGGCTACACCTTC. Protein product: CASSTTGLVGYTF.

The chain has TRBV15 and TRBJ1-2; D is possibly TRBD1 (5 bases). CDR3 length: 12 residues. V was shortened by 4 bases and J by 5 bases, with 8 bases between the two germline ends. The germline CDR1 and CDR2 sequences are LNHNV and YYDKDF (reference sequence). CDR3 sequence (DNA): TGTGCCACCAGCACCCGACAGTATGGCTACACCTTC. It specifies CATSTRQYGYTF.

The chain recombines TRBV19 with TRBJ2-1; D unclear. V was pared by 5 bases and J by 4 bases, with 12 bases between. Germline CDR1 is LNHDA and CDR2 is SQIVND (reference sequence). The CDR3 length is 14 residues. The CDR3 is CASSPLADYNEQFF. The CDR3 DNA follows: TGTGCCAGTAGTCCCTTAGCTGATTACAATGAGCAGTTCTTC.

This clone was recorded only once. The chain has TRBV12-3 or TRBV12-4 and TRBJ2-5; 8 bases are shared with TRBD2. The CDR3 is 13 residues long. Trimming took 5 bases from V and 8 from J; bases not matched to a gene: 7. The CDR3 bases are TGTGCCAGCAGTGAGCCGGGGGGGGCCACCCAGTACTTC. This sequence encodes CASSEPGGATQYF.

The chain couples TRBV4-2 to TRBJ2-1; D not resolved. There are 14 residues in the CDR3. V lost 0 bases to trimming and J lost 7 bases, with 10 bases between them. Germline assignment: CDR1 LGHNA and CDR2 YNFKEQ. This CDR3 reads CASSQEEIENEQFF. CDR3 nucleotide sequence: TGTGCCAGCAGCCAAGAAGAAATTGAGAATGAGCAGTTCTTC.

The CDR3 loop is CASSEEGTGASEQYF. CDR3 sequence (DNA): TGTGCCAGCAGTGAAGAGGGGACAGGGGCGAGCGAGCAGTACTTC. The genes are TRBV2 and TRBJ2-7; 10 bases map to TRBD1. This CDR3 spans 15 amino acids. Looked up from germline, CDR1 is SNHLY and CDR2 is FYNNEI. V gave up 1 base and J gave up 6 bases; unmatched junction bases: 6.

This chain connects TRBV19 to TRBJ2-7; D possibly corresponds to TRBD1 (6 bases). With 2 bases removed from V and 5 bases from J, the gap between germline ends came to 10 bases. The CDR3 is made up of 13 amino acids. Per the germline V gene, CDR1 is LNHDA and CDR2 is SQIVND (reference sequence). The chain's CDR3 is CASSILQGNEQYF. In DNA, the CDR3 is TGTGCCAGTAGTATATTACAGGGAAACGAGCAGTACTTC.

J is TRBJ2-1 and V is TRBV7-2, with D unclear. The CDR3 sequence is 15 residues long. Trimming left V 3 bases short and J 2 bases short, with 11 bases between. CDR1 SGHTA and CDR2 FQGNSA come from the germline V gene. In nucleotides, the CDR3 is TGTGCCAGCAGCTTTAATAGTCCTGCCTACAATGAGCAGTTCTTC. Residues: CASSFNSPAYNEQFF.